The 17 T cell receptor beta chains listed next were all sequenced from one sample in a study of shared clonotypes between healthy human individuals. CD45RO-negative, CCR7-selected cells formed the naive CD8 fraction, which excluded terminally differentiated effector memory CD45RA+ cells. Some clones are missing from TCRdb's copy, which holds only in-frame ones; the method was immunoSEQ multiplex PCR. This table has about 2.1 million clones, about 93% appearing once. The sequenced sample was naive CD8+ T cells from PBMCs. These receptors were obtained from a man aged 18 to 29 in good health. Some clones in this sample may be carry-over from other donors' samples.

This rearrangement joins TRBV10-3 to TRBJ2-7; TRBD1 matches 7 bases. This CDR3 has 14 residues. In germline, CDR1 is ENHRY, CDR2 SYGVKD. V dropped 6 bases and J dropped 3; count of bases not matched to a gene: 8. The CDR3 is CAISRDSDLYEQYF. In nucleotides, the CDR3 is TGTGCCATCAGCCGGGACAGTGACCTCTACGAGCAGTACTTC.

The CDR3: CASSSSGTGGAEAFF. DNA of the CDR3: TGTGCCAGCAGCTCCTCCGGGACGGGGGGGGCTGAAGCTTTCTTT. The chain joins TRBV7-6 to TRBJ1-1; the D gene is possibly TRBD1 (5 bases). The germline CDR1 and CDR2 sequences are SGHVS and FNYEAQ. The CDR3 is 15 residues long. Deletions cut 4 bases from V and 6 bases from J, with 18 bases between.

The chain joins TRBV5-6 to TRBJ2-1; D uncertain. CDR3 length equals 13 residues. V dropped 0 bases and J dropped 7 bases, with 8 bases sitting between them. Germline assignment: CDR1 SGHDT and CDR2 YYEEEE. CDR3 loop: CASSLVTPNEQFF. In DNA, the CDR3 is TGTGCCAGCAGCTTGGTAACCCCGAATGAGCAGTTCTTC.

The J gene is TRBJ2-4, the V gene TRBV27; TRBD2 aligns across 12 bases. CDR1 and CDR2 from the germline V gene are MNHEY and SMNVEV (reference sequence). Unmatched junction bases numbered 7, after V lost 6 bases and J lost 7 bases. This CDR3 spans 15 amino acids. The chain's CDR3 is CASRPRTSGINIQYF. As DNA, the CDR3 is TGTGCCAGCAGGCCGAGGACTAGCGGGATCAACATTCAGTACTTC.

The genes are TRBV19 and TRBJ2-1, with TRBD2 matching over 9 bases. V trimming: 4 bases; J trimming: 4 bases; junction bases outside the gene matches: 8. Germline lookup yields CDR1 LNHDA and CDR2 SQIVND (reference sequence). The CDR3 covers 16 residues. The CDR3 sequence: CASSTHSAGGYNEQFF. The DNA of the CDR3 is TGTGCCAGTAGTACCCACTCCGCGGGAGGGTACAATGAGCAGTTCTTC.

The chain is built from TRBV7-8 and TRBJ2-3, with D unresolved. Germline CDR1 is SGHVS and CDR2 is FQNEAQ. This CDR3 comprises 14 residues. The ends were cut back, 6 bases at V and 1 base at J, with 11 bases in the middle. Here the CDR3 DNA reads TGTGCCAGCAGAAAGACTGGGGGCACAGATACGCAGTATTTT. Translating gives CASRKTGGTDTQYF.

This chain uses TRBV4-1 with TRBJ2-7; tentatively, D is TRBD1 (5 bases). The CDR3 sequence is 14 residues long. In germline, CDR1 is MGHRA, CDR2 YSYEKL. Trimming took off 5 bases at V and 3 bases at J, with 14 bases between the two ends. CDR3 sequence (DNA): TGCGCCAGCAGCGCTGATGACAGCCTCTACGAGCAGTACTTC. The encoded protein is CASSADDSLYEQYF.

The chain uses TRBV29-1 and TRBJ2-3; possibly TRBD2 for D (5 bases). V was pared by 8 bases and J by 2 bases, with 17 bases between. The CDR3 sequence is 14 residues long. In germline, CDR1 is SQVTM, CDR2 ANQGSEA. The CDR3 coding sequence is TGCAGCTCGAGCGGAGAAAGGACCACAGATACGCAGTATTTT. Its translation is CSSSGERTTDTQYF.

The chain has TRBV6-5 and TRBJ2-3, with D perhaps matching TRBD2 (6 bases). The V and J ends lost 2 bases and 4 bases respectively, with 13 bases between them. Germline-derived CDR1 and CDR2 are MNHEY and SVGAGI. The CDR3 consists of 15 residues. The CDR3 is CASSYPPGTADTQYF. The CDR3 DNA reads as TGTGCCAGCAGTTACCCGCCGGGGACTGCAGATACGCAGTATTTT.

This chain joins TRBV7-8 and TRBJ2-7; TRBD2 agrees at 12 bases. The CDR3 is made up of 15 amino acids. V was pared by 5 bases and J by 3 bases, with 5 bases of the junction left unmatched. The germline gives CDR1 SGHVS, CDR2 FQNEAQ. The CDR3 here is CASSGRTSGNYEQYF. DNA for the CDR3: TGTGCCAGCAGCGGGCGGACTAGCGGGAACTACGAGCAGTACTTC.

V is TRBV6-1 and J is TRBJ1-2; D remains ambiguous. There are 14 residues in the CDR3. Between the trimmed V and J ends, which lost 8 bases and 5 bases, there was a span of 18 bases. Germline CDR1 reads MNHNS; CDR2 reads SASEGT. CDR3 nucleotide sequence: TGTGCCAGCTTCTTCCCCCCCCCATATTATGGCTACACCTTC. As protein: CASFFPPPYYGYTF.

The chain combines TRBV27 with TRBJ2-7, with D uncertain. The germline CDR1 and CDR2 sequences are MNHEY and SMNVEV (reference sequence). This CDR3 has 15 residues. Trimming shortened V by 1 base and J by 5 bases, and 15 bases separated the two germline ends. For the CDR3, the DNA is TGTGCCAGCAGTTTATTTGGGCCCCGCCGGGACGAGCAGTACTTC. It yields the protein CASSLFGPRRDEQYF.

This rearrangement joins TRBV19 to TRBJ1-1, with D possibly being TRBD1 (5 bases). In germline, CDR1 is LNHDA, CDR2 SQIVND (reference sequence). V lost 5 bases and J 0 bases, leaving 13 bases between the germline ends. This CDR3 contains 15 residues. This chain's CDR3 is CASSLPGLMNTEAFF. The CDR3 region has the DNA TGTGCCAGTAGTTTGCCGGGACTCATGAACACTGAAGCTTTCTTT.

The rearrangement uses TRBV5-6 and TRBJ1-4; D is uncertain. The germline CDR1 and CDR2 sequences are SGHDT and YYEEEE. V shed 7 bases and J shed 7 bases, with 11 bases lying between them. The CDR3 consists of 12 residues. For the CDR3, the DNA is TGTGCCAGCTTTTCCAGGACTGAAAAACTGTTTTTT. Encoded protein: CASFSRTEKLFF. Full variable domain (remainder filled in from reference TRBV5-6 and TRBJ1-4): DAGVTQSPTHLIKTRGQQVTLRCSPKSGHDTVSWYQQALGQGPQFIFQYYEEEERQRGNFPDRFSGHQFPNYSSELNVNALLLGDSALYLCASFSRTEKLFFGSGTQLSVL.

This chain connects TRBV5-1 to TRBJ2-1, with 7 bases fitting TRBD2. This CDR3 has 17 amino acids. In germline, CDR1 is SGHRS, CDR2 YFSETQ. Germline trimming cut 4 bases from V and 0 bases from J; bases unmatched to any gene: 10. The CDR3 is CASSLMGLADSYNEQFF. In nucleotides, the CDR3 is TGCGCCAGCAGCCTTATGGGGCTAGCGGACTCCTACAATGAGCAGTTCTTC. Using reference TRBV5-1 and TRBJ2-1 for the parts outside the CDR3, the full variable domain is KAGVTQTPRYLIKTRGQQVTLSCSPISGHRSVSWYQQTPGQGLQFLFEYFSETQRNKGNFPGRFSGRQFSNSRSEMNVSTLELGDSALYLCASSLMGLADSYNEQFFGPGTRLTVL.

This rearrangement joins TRBV6-1 to TRBJ1-5; D perhaps matches TRBD1 (6 bases). Germline CDR1 MNHNS, CDR2 SASEGT. The V gene lost 0 bases and the J gene lost 3 bases, with 21 bases spanning the gap. This CDR3 has 19 amino acids. This chain's CDR3 is CASSEAFYTWTADNQPQHF. CDR3 in DNA: TGTGCCAGCAGTGAAGCGTTTTACACCTGGACAGCGGACAATCAGCCCCAGCATTTT.

A single count supports this clone. The V gene is TRBV5-1, the J gene TRBJ2-3, with D maybe TRBD2 (6 bases). V shed 4 bases and J shed 0 bases, with 12 bases lying between them. The CDR3 has 15 residues. The germline V gene has CDR1 SGHRS and CDR2 YFSETQ. CDR3 nucleotide sequence: TGCGCCAGCAGCCCCGGGACTTCTAGCACAGATACGCAGTATTTT. Residues: CASSPGTSSTDTQYF.